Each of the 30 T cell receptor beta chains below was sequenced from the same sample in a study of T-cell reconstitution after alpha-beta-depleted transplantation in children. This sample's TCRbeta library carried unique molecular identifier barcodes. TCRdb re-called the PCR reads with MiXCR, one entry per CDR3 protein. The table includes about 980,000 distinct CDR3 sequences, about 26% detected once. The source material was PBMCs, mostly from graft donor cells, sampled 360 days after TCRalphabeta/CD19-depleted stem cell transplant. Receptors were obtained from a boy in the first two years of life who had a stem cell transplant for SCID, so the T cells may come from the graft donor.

Written as DNA, the CDR3 is TGTGCCAGCAGCTTAGGGTTGAAGGGTACAGATACGCAGTATTTT. Its translation: CASSLGLKGTDTQYF. The chain recombines TRBV7-3 with TRBJ2-3, with D uncertain. Germline CDR1 SGHTA, CDR2 FQGTGA. V was shortened by 2 bases and J by 3 bases, with 12 bases between the two germline ends. The CDR3 runs 15 residues.

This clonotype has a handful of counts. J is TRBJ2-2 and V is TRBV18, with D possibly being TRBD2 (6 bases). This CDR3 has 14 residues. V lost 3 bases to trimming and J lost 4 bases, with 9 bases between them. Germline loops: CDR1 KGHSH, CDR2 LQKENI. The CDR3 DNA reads TGTGCCAGCTCACCCGTCGGGAGCACCGGGGAGCTGTTTTTT. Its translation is CASSPVGSTGELFF.

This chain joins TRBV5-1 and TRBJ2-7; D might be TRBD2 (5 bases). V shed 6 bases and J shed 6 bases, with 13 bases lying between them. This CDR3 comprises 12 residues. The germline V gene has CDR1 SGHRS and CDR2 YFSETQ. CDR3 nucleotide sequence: TGCGCCAGCACCCGGACGGGAAGCGAGCAGTACTTC. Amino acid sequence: CASTRTGSEQYF.

CDR3: CASSAPGSGQFF. CDR3 bases: TGTGCCAGCAGCGCTCCAGGGTCCGGGCAGTTCTTC. The chain recombines TRBV9 with TRBJ2-1; D is possibly TRBD1 (5 bases). This CDR3 is 12 amino acids long. The germline V and J ends were trimmed by 3 bases and 12 bases, with 13 bases remaining between them. The germline gives CDR1 SGDLS, CDR2 YYNGEE. Supplemented by reference TRBV9 and TRBJ2-1, the full variable domain reads DSGVTQTPKHLITATGQRVTLRCSPRSGDLSVYWYQQSLDQGLQFLIQYYNGEERAKGNILERFSAQQFPDLHSELNLSSLELGDSALYFCASSAPGSGQFFGPGTRLTVL.

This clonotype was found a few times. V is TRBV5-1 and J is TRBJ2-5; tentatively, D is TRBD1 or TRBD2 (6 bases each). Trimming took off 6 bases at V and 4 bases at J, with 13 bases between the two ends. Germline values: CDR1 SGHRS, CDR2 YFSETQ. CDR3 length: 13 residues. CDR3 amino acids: CASNGGGTETQYF. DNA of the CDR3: TGCGCCAGCAACGGGGGCGGCACAGAGACCCAGTACTTC.

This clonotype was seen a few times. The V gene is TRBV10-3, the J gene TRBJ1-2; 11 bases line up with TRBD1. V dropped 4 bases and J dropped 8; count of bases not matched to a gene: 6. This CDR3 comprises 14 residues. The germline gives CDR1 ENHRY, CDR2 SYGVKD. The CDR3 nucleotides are TGTGCCATCAGTGGGGTGGACAGGGGGCAAGGCTACACCTTC. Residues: CAISGVDRGQGYTF.

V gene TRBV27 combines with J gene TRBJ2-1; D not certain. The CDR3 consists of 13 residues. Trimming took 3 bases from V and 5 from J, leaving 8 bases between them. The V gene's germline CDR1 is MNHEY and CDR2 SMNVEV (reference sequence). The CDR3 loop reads CASSFGPNNEQFF. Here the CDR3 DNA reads TGTGCCAGCAGTTTTGGTCCTAACAATGAGCAGTTCTTC.

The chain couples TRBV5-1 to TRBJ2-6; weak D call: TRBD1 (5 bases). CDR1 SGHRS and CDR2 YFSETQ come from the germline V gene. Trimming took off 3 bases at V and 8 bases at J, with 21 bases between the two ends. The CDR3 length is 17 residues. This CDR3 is CASSWGPTTLGSNVLTF. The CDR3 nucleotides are TGCGCCAGCAGCTGGGGCCCTACAACGCTGGGGTCCAACGTCCTGACTTTC. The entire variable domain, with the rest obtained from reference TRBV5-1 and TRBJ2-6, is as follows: KAGVTQTPRYLIKTRGQQVTLSCSPISGHRSVSWYQQTPGQGLQFLFEYFSETQRNKGNFPGRFSGRQFSNSRSEMNVSTLELGDSALYLCASSWGPTTLGSNVLTFGAGSRLTVL.

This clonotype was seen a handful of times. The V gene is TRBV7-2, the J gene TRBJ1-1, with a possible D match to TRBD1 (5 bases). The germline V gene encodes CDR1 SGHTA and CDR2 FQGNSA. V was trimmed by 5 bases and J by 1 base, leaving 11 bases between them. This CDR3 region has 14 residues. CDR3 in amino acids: CASSQRQKNTEAFF. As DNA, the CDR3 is TGTGCCAGCAGCCAAAGACAGAAGAACACTGAAGCTTTCTTT. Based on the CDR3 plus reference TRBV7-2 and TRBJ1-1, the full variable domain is GAGVSQSPSNKVTEKGKDVELRCDPISGHTALYWYRQSLGQGLEFLIYFQGNSAPDKSGLPSDRFSAERTGGSVSTLTIQRTQQEDSAVYLCASSQRQKNTEAFFGQGTRLTVV.

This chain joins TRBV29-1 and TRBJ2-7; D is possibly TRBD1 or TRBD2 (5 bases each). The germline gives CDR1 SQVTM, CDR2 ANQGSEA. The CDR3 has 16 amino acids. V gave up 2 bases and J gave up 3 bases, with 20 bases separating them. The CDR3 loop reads CSVEKRGRRGFYEQYF. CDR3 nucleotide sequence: TGCAGCGTTGAAAAAAGGGGACGTCGCGGGTTCTACGAGCAGTACTTC.

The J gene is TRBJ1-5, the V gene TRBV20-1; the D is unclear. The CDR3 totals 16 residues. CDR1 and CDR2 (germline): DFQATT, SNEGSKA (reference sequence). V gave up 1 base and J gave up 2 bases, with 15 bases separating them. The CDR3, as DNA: TGCAGTGCTAGAGCGGGAACCCATGGGGGCAATCAGCCCCAGCATTTT. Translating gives CSARAGTHGGNQPQHF.

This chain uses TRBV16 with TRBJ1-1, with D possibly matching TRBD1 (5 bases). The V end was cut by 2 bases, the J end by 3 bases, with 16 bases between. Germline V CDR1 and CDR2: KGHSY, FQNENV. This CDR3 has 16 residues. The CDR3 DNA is TGTGCCAGCAGCCAAGGGACTGCCGTCAGGGACACTGAAGCTTTCTTT. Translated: CASSQGTAVRDTEAFF. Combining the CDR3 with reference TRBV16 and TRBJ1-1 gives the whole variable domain GEEVAQTPKHLVRGEGQKAKLYCAPIKGHSYVFWYQQVLKNEFKFLISFQNENVFDETGMPKERFSAKCLPNSPCSLEIQATKLEDSAVYFCASSQGTAVRDTEAFFGQGTRLTVV.

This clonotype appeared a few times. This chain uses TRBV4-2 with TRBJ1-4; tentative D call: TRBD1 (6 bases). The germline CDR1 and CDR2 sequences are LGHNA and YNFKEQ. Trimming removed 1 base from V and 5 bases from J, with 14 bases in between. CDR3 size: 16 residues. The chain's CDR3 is CASSQGGGGRNEKLFF. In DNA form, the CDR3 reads TGTGCCAGCAGCCAAGGGGGAGGGGGTAGGAATGAAAAACTGTTTTTT.

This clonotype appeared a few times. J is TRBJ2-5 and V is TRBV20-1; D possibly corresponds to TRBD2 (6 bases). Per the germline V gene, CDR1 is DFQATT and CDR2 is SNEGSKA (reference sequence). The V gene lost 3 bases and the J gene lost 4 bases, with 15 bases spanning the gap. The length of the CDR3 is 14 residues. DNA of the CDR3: TGCAGTGCTAGCCGTGCGGGGAAGTTAGAGACCCAGTACTTC. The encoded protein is CSASRAGKLETQYF.

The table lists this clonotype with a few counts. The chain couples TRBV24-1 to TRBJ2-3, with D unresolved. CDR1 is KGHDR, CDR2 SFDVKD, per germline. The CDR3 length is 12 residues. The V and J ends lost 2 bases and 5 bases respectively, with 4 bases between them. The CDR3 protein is CATSDSRDTQYF. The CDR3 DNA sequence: TGTGCCACCAGTGATTCGAGAGATACGCAGTATTTT.

The CDR3 DNA reads as TGCGCCAGCAGCTCCCTAGCGGGGGCCTCCAAACGGGAGACCCAGTACTTC. It encodes CASSSLAGASKRETQYF. V is TRBV5-1 and J is TRBJ2-5; 10 positions agree with TRBD2. CDR1 is SGHRS, CDR2 YFSETQ, per germline. V was clipped by 3 bases and J by 5 bases; unmatched bases: 13. The CDR3 is 17 residues long.

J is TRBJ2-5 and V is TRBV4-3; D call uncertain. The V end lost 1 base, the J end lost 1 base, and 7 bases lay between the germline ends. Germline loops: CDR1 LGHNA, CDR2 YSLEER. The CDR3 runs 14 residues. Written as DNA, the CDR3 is TGCGCCAGCAGCCAAGTCGGTTCCCAAGAGACCCAGTACTTC. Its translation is CASSQVGSQETQYF.

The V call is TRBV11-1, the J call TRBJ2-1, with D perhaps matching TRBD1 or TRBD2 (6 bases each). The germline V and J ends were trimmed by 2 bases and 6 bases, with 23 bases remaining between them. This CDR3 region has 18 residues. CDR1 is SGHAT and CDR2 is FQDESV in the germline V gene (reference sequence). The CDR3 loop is CASSLYGALGGPTNEQFF. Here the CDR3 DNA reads TGTGCCAGCAGCTTATATGGGGCGTTGGGGGGCCCTACCAATGAGCAGTTCTTC. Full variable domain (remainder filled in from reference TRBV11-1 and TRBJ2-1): EAEVAQSPRYKITEKSQAVAFWCDPISGHATLYWYRQILGQGPELLVQFQDESVVDDSQLPKDRFSAERLKGVDSTLKIQPAELGDSAMYLCASSLYGALGGPTNEQFFGPGTRLTVL.

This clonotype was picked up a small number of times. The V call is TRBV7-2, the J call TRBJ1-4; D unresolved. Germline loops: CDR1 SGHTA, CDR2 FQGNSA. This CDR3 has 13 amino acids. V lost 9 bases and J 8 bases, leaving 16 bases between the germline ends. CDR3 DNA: TGTGCCAGTCGCCTGGGGAAGGGAGAAAAACTGTTTTTT. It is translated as CASRLGKGEKLFF.

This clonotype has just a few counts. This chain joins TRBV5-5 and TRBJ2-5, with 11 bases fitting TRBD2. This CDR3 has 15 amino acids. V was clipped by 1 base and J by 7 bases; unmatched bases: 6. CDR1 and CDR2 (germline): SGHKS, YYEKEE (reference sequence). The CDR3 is CASSLPSGGTATQYF. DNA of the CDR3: TGTGCCAGCAGCTTGCCTAGCGGGGGGACGGCGACCCAGTACTTC.

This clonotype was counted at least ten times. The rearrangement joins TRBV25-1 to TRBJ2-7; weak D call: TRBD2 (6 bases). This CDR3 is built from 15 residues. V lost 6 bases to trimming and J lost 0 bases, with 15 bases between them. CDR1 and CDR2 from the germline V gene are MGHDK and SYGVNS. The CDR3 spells CASSLGGDGSYEQYF. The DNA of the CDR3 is TGTGCCAGCAGCCTTGGCGGGGACGGCTCCTACGAGCAGTACTTC.

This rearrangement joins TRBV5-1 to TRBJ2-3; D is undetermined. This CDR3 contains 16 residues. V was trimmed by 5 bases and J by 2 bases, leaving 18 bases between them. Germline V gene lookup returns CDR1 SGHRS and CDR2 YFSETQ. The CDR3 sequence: CASRPTKHLPTDTQYF. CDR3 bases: TGCGCCAGCAGACCTACCAAGCACCTTCCCACAGATACGCAGTATTTT. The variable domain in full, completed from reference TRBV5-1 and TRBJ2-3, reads KAGVTQTPRYLIKTRGQQVTLSCSPISGHRSVSWYQQTPGQGLQFLFEYFSETQRNKGNFPGRFSGRQFSNSRSEMNVSTLELGDSALYLCASRPTKHLPTDTQYFGPGTRLTVL.

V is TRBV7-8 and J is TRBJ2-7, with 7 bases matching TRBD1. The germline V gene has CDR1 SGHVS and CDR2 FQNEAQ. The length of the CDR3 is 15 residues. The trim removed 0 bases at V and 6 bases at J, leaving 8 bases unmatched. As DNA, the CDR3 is TGTGCCAGCAGCTTAGCCAGACCGACAGGGAGCGAGCAGTACTTC. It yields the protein CASSLARPTGSEQYF.

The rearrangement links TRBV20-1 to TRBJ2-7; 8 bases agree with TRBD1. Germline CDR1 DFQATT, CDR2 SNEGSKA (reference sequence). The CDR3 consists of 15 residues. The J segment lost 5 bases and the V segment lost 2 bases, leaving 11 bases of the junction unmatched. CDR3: CSARFGGTGGHEQYF. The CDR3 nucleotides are TGCAGTGCTAGATTCGGCGGGACAGGAGGCCACGAGCAGTACTTC.

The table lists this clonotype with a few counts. The CDR3 nucleotides read TGCAGCGCTGGACTTCGGGGCACTGAAGCTTTCTTT. Protein product: CSAGLRGTEAFF. The chain joins TRBV29-1 to TRBJ1-1; D uncertain. The CDR3 is 12 residues long. Germline V gives CDR1 SQVTM, CDR2 ANQGSEA. V gave up 7 bases and J gave up 4 bases, with 13 bases separating them.

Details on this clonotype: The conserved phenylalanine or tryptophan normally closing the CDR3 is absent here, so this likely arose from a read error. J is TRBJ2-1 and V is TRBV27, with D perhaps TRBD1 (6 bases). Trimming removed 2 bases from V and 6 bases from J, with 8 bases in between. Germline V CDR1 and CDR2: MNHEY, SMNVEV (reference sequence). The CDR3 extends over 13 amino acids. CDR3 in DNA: TGTGCCAGCAGTTTAAGGGGGTCCAATGAGCAGTTCTAC. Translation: CASSLRGSNEQFY.

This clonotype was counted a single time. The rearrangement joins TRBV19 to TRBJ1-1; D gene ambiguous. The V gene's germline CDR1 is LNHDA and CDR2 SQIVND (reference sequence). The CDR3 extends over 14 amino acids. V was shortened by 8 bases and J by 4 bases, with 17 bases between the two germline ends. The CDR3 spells CASAPRQSGTEAFF. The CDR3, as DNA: TGTGCCAGTGCCCCCCGACAAAGCGGCACTGAAGCTTTCTTT. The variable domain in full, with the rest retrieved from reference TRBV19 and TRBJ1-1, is DGGITQSPKYLFRKEGQNVTLSCEQNLNHDAMYWYRQDPGQGLRLIYYSQIVNDFQKGDIAEGYSVSREKKESFPLTVTSAQKNPTAFYLCASAPRQSGTEAFFGQGTRLTVV.

This CDR3 reads CASSRIMPGANTEAFF. The CDR3 DNA reads TGTGCCAGCAGTAGGATCATGCCGGGGGCGAACACTGAAGCTTTCTTT. The chain joins TRBV2 to TRBJ1-1, with a weak D call TRBD1 (6 bases). This CDR3 comprises 16 residues. Looked up from germline, CDR1 is SNHLY and CDR2 is FYNNEI. V lost 5 bases and J lost 1, with 17 bases in between.

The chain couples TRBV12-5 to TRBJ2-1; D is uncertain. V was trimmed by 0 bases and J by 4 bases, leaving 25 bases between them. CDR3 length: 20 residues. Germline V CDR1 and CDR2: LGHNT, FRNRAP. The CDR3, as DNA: TGTGCTAGTGGTTTGGTGCCCTTTTCCGAGACCATAAAGGGTTACAATGAGCAGTTCTTC. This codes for CASGLVPFSETIKGYNEQFF.

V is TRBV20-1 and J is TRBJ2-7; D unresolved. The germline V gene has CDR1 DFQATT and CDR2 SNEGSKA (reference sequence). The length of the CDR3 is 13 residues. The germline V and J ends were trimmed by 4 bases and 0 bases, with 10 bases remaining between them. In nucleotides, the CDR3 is TGCAGTGCTAAAAAAAAAAGCTCCTACGAGCAGTACTTC. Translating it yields CSAKKKSSYEQYF.